A selection of T cell receptor beta chains follows, all from one sample in a study of cytomegalovirus exposure and HLA in healthy donors. Using immunoSEQ multiplex PCR, the repertoire was profiled, and TCRdb retains in-frame clones only, with some absent. The table records 150,000 to 200,000 clones, more than 80% of them present only once. Sequencing input: PBMCs. Every receptor here comes from a man aged 18-30 years in good health and CMV-seropositive. CDR3s include the opening cysteine and the closing phenylalanine or tryptophan. A D gene is named only where the DNA matches it firmly.

V,D,length,J,CDR3
TRBV6-6,NA,13,TRBJ1-1,CATIEQGWTEAFF
TRBV9,TRBD2,18,TRBJ2-1,CASSVAPLGAGERNEQFF
TRBV5-1,NA,16,TRBJ2-7,CASSWGTGQYTYEQYF
TRBV5-1,NA,14,TRBJ2-7,CASSFPGGTDEQYF
TRBV19,NA,13,TRBJ1-2,CASSRDSNYGYTF
TRBV9,TRBD2,15,TRBJ2-5,CASSVVSSGRETQYF
TRBV28,NA,14,TRBJ1-1,CASSSKPGEPEAFF
TRBV20-1,NA,9,TRBJ2-7,CSASGEQYF
TRBV5-1,TRBD2,14,TRBJ2-7,CASSQTSGSYEQYF
TRBV9,TRBD2,15,TRBJ2-2,CASSPLAGAGGELFF
TRBV28,NA,10,TRBJ1-2,CASYGDGYTF
TRBV13,NA,11,TRBJ2-7,CASSPQYEQYF
TRBV28,NA,14,TRBJ2-1,CASSRVAVNNEQFF
TRBV6-1,TRBD2,16,TRBJ2-5,CASSDPLAGGPQTQYF
TRBV7-9,TRBD1,15,TRBJ2-3,CASSLGQGAGDTQYF
TRBV5-4,NA,12,TRBJ2-7,CASSPGRNEQYF
TRBV14,TRBD1,15,TRBJ2-7,CASSQLQTGSYEQYF
TRBV28,TRBD2,16,TRBJ2-7,CASSLSVAGGPGEQYF
TRBV2,TRBD1,16,TRBJ2-5,CASSLDRVRGAETQYF
TRBV9,NA,12,TRBJ1-2,CASSATGRGYTF
TRBV10-3,NA,16,TRBJ2-3,CAISESNGGSTDTQYF
TRBV30,NA,14,TRBJ2-7,CAWSVGGKGYEQYF
TRBV28,NA,14,TRBJ2-6,CASTSGSGANVLTF
TRBV6-5,TRBD1,15,TRBJ1-5,CASSSQGASNQPQHF
TRBV2,TRBD2,15,TRBJ2-2,CASRGGLAGAGELFF
TRBV19,TRBD1,13,TRBJ2-7,CASRGQGRGEQYF
TRBV28,NA,15,TRBJ1-1,CASILGGPGGTEAFF
TRBV4-3,TRBD2,15,TRBJ2-5,CASSQETGGPETQYF
TRBV7-2,NA,18,TRBJ2-2,CASSPGRGALNRAGELFF